The clone carrying this TCR beta chain was found many times. The sample comes from a study of T cells in Graves' hyperthyroidism and ophthalmopathy. The source material, RNA transcripts, was used to amplify TCR beta CDR3 regions. Initially, a first-round RT-PCR of the TCR CDR3 employed the HTBI primer set. TCRdb recomputed calls from the multiplex PCR reads with MiXCR, one row per CDR3 protein. The top ten hold 17% of the sample, which has tens of thousands of distinct CDR3 sequences, 40% to 60% seen once. CDR3 length: 16 residues. V lost 0 bases, J lost 0 bases, and 8 bases lay in between. Per germline, CDR1 MNHNY and CDR2 SVGAGI (reference sequence). Reasons for excluding patients were uncontrolled infection, other autoimmune disease, pregnancy or lactation.

Sequenced material: blood. The source of this sequence is a man aged 35-49 years with Graves' ophthalmopathy. V usage is TRBV6-6 and J usage is TRBJ1-4; D is uncertain. The CDR3 loop reads CASSYSGETTNEKLFF. The DNA of the CDR3 is TGTGCCAGCAGTTACTCAGGCGAGACAACTAATGAAAAACTGTTTTTT.